This TCR beta chain was obtained from a study of blood T cell repertoires in COVID-19. Looking at the study overall: The study drew acute and convalescent COVID-19 samples from the United States, Italy and Spain. PBMCs, B-cell-depleted T cells, or T cells provided the cDNA or gDNA that made up the material.

Germline values: CDR1 SGHRS, CDR2 YFSETQ. Trimming shortened V by 0 bases and J by 2 bases, and 14 bases separated the two germline ends. The CDR3 has 16 amino acids. Original methodology: How many nucleated cells were present was estimated from reference gene primer amplification. Libraries were prepared by immunoSEQ multiplex PCR; TCRdb keeps only in-frame clonotypes and omits some of them. That table gives V, J and clone size, and the DNA gave D and trimming. The sample carries 90,000 to 120,000 clones, around 83% recorded once. The table lists this clone with a few counts. This sequence was found in a woman between 65 and 79 years old with acute or convalescent COVID-19. Sample: peripheral blood. The chain joins TRBV5-1 to TRBJ2-5; D call uncertain. The CDR3 spells CASSLASQTKQETQYF. The CDR3 coding sequence is TGCGCCAGCAGCTTGGCCTCCCAGACAAAACAAGAGACCCAGTACTTC.